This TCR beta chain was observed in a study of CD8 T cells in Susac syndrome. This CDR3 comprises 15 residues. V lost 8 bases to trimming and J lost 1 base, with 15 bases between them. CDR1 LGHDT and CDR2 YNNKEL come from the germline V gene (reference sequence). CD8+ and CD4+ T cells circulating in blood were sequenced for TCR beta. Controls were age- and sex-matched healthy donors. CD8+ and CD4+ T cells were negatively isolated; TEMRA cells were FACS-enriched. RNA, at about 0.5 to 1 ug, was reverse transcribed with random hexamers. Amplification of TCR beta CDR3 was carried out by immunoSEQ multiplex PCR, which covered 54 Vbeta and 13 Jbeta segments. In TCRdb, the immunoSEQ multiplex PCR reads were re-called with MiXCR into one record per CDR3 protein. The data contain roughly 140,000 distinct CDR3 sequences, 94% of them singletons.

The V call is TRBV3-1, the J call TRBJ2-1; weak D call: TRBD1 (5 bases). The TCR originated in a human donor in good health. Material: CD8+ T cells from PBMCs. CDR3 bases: TGTGCCAGCGGCGCGTATGACAGTTCCTACAATGAGCAGTTCTTC. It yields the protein CASGAYDSSYNEQFF.